These 5 T cell receptor beta chains share one sample of origin, sequenced in a study of regulatory T cells in long-lasting Graves disease. Time point given: newly diagnosed GD, antithyroid drugs for less than 3 months. RNA isolated from PBMCs was used to make the TCR library. The TCR beta library used iRepertoire HTBI primers with Arm-PCR amplification of CDR3. MiXCR, run by TCRdb on the multiplex PCR reads, gives a single entry per CDR3 protein. Of a few hundred thousand distinct CDR3 sequences listed, 15% to 20% are singletons. The sample was also reused in another study, on T cells in Graves' hyperthyroidism and ophthalmopathy.

The source material was peripheral blood mononuclear cells (PBMCs), sampled at new diagnosis, from a patient treated with antithyroid drugs. The receptor set was obtained from a middle-aged man with Graves disease.

The chain links TRBV9 to TRBJ2-7, with 7 bases lining up with TRBD1. V was clipped by 3 bases and J by 2 bases; unmatched bases: 5. This CDR3 contains 14 residues. Per the germline V gene, CDR1 is SGDLS and CDR2 is YYNGEE. The CDR3 protein is CASSETGSAYEQYF. The CDR3 DNA sequence: TGTGCCAGCAGCGAGACAGGGAGCGCCTACGAGCAGTACTTC.

In this sample, this clonotype turned up many times. One end of the junction is discordant with germline, which a read error may explain. The rearrangement joins TRBV3-1 to TRBJ1-3; possibly TRBD1 for D (6 bases). This CDR3 is 14 amino acids long. The germline V gene encodes CDR1 LGHDT and CDR2 YNNKEL (reference sequence). In nucleotides, the CDR3 is TGTGCCAGCACCCAAGGGGGTTACGGAAACACCATATATTTT. Encoded protein: CASTQGGYGNTIYF.

This clonotype has more than one count but fewer than ten. An end of the junction differs from the germline gene, which may be a read error. The chain couples TRBV24-1 to TRBJ2-2; D may correspond to TRBD1 or TRBD2 (5 bases each). CDR3 size: 16 residues. Germline V gene lookup returns CDR1 KGHDR and CDR2 SFDVKD. In nucleotides, the CDR3 is TGTGCCACAAGTGGGGGTCCGGCCCAGAACACCGGGGAGCTGTTTTTT. Encoded protein: CATSGGPAQNTGELFF.

This clonotype was counted only a few times. Possible read error: a much larger clone is one base away. The gene calls are TRBV6-9 and TRBJ1-1; D not certain. This CDR3 contains 13 residues. The germline gives CDR1 MNHGY, CDR2 SVAAGI. CDR3 loop: CASSYFQNTGAFF. The CDR3 nucleotides read TGTGCCAGCAGTTATTTCCAGAACACTGGAGCTTTCTTT.

About this clonotype itself: This clone may be a read error of a much larger clone one base away. The chain is built from TRBV13 and TRBJ2-7, with 10 bases aligning to TRBD1. Germline V CDR1 and CDR2: PRHDT, FYEKMQ (reference sequence). The J segment lost 3 bases and the V segment lost 5 bases, leaving 4 bases of the junction unmatched. This CDR3 is built from 14 residues. CDR3 DNA sequence: TGTGCCAGCAGCGACGGGACAGGGGACTACGAGCAGTACTTC. This translates into CASSDGTGDYEQYF.